The rows below give T cell receptor beta chains drawn from one sample of a study of T cells in Graves' hyperthyroidism and ophthalmopathy. TCRdb reprocessed the multiplex PCR reads with MiXCR, giving one entry per CDR3 protein. Here the sample spans 270,000 or so distinct CDR3 sequences, less than 30% being singletons. The sample taken for sequencing was blood. These receptors were taken from a man aged 40-55 years with Graves' hyperthyroidism that later progressed to Graves' ophthalmopathy. The CDR3 runs from the conserved cysteine through the conserved F or W. D genes are given only for firm matches. Not every row has a clone size; where given, it reads once, few, many or a size class.

j_gene: TRBJ2-2; abundance: many; v_gene: TRBV7-3; d_gene: .; CDR3nt: TGTGCCAGCAGCCGAGGGGCCACCACCGGGGAGCTGTTTTTT; CDR3aa: CASSRGATTGELFF
j_gene: TRBJ1-1; abundance: many; v_gene: TRBV13; d_gene: .; CDR3nt: TGTGCCAGCAGCTTAGGAGGGATACAGGCTCAGAACACTGAAGCTTTCTTT; CDR3aa: CASSLGGIQAQNTEAFF
j_gene: TRBJ2-7; abundance: few; v_gene: TRBV7-3; d_gene: .; CDR3nt: TGTGCCAGCAGTCCTACAGGAGCTTCTGGTGAGCAGTACTTC; CDR3aa: CASSPTGASGEQYF
j_gene: TRBJ2-2; abundance: many; v_gene: TRBV9; d_gene: .; CDR3nt: TGTGCCAGCACCGAGGGGTTGGCCGGGGAGCTGTTTTTT; CDR3aa: CASTEGLAGELFF
j_gene: TRBJ1-2; abundance: many; v_gene: TRBV24-1; d_gene: .; CDR3nt: TGTGCCACCAGTATCGGGGGCCACGGCTACACCTTC; CDR3aa: CATSIGGHGYTF
j_gene: TRBJ2-3; abundance: many; v_gene: TRBV11-2; d_gene: .; CDR3nt: TGTGCCAGCAGCCCGGGACTTGGTTATTCAGATACGCAGTATTTT; CDR3aa: CASSPGLGYSDTQYF
j_gene: TRBJ1-1; abundance: .; v_gene: TRBV6-2/TRBV6-3; d_gene: .; CDR3nt: TGTGCCAGCAGTCCTAAGACAGGAGTGATGAACACTGAAGCTTTCTTT; CDR3aa: CASSPKTGVMNTEAFF
j_gene: TRBJ2-7; abundance: many; v_gene: TRBV20-1; d_gene: TRBD1; CDR3nt: TGCAGTGCTAGCTCTGGGACAGGGACCTACGAGCAGTACTTC; CDR3aa: CSASSGTGTYEQYF
j_gene: TRBJ2-7; abundance: many; v_gene: TRBV10-3; d_gene: .; CDR3nt: TGTGCCATCAGTGAGTCGTCAGGGCACGAGCAGTACTTC; CDR3aa: CAISESSGHEQYF
j_gene: TRBJ2-7; abundance: .; v_gene: TRBV11-2; d_gene: .; CDR3nt: TGTGCCAGCAGCTTAGGGTGGCGGCGGGGCTCCTACGAGCAGTACTTC; CDR3aa: CASSLGWRRGSYEQYF
j_gene: TRBJ1-2; abundance: many; v_gene: TRBV25-1; d_gene: .; CDR3nt: TGTGCCAGCAGGGGGACGACTACCACCTTC; CDR3aa: CASRGTTTTF
j_gene: TRBJ2-5; abundance: many; v_gene: TRBV12-3/TRBV12-4; d_gene: .; CDR3nt: TGTGCCAGCAGTCCCAAAACCCCCGCGTTAACCCAGTACTTC; CDR3aa: CASSPKTPALTQYF
j_gene: TRBJ2-7; abundance: .; v_gene: TRBV19; d_gene: .; CDR3nt: TGTGCCACGCGCTTGGGATGCGGCACCTACGAGCAGTACTTC; CDR3aa: CATRLGCGTYEQYF
j_gene: TRBJ2-5; abundance: .; v_gene: TRBV7-2; d_gene: .; CDR3nt: TGTGCCAGCAGGGTGGGGCGGGAACAAGAGACCCAGTACTTC; CDR3aa: CASRVGREQETQYF
j_gene: TRBJ1-1; abundance: many; v_gene: TRBV12-3/TRBV12-4; d_gene: .; CDR3nt: TGTGCCAGCAGGGAAAGGTGGGGCACTGAAGCTTTCTTT; CDR3aa: CASRERWGTEAFF
j_gene: TRBJ2-7; abundance: few; v_gene: TRBV6-1; d_gene: .; CDR3nt: TGTGCCAGCAGTCCGGACGGGAGAGGGTACGAGCAGTACTTC; CDR3aa: CASSPDGRGYEQYF
j_gene: TRBJ1-1; abundance: many; v_gene: TRBV18; d_gene: .; CDR3nt: TGTGCCAGCTCACCAGTCGATCAGGGAAGTCTCACTGAAGCTTTCTTT; CDR3aa: CASSPVDQGSLTEAFF
j_gene: TRBJ2-7; abundance: many; v_gene: TRBV5-1; d_gene: TRBD1; CDR3nt: TGCGCCAGCAGCCAGGCCGGGACAGACGAGCAGTACTTC; CDR3aa: CASSQAGTDEQYF
j_gene: TRBJ1-5; abundance: .; v_gene: TRBV30; d_gene: .; CDR3nt: TGTGCCTGGAGTCAGACAGCCCCAAATCAGCCCCAGCATTTT; CDR3aa: CAWSQTAPNQPQHF
j_gene: TRBJ2-7; abundance: many; v_gene: TRBV20-1; d_gene: .; CDR3nt: TGCAGTGCCCGGGCAGGGGGAGGATCCTACGAGCAGTACTTC; CDR3aa: CSARAGGGSYEQYF
j_gene: TRBJ2-7; abundance: many; v_gene: TRBV20-1; d_gene: TRBD2; CDR3nt: TGCAGTGCTAGAGACGGGAGGGCGGCCGAGCAGTACTTC; CDR3aa: CSARDGRAAEQYF
j_gene: TRBJ1-2; abundance: .; v_gene: TRBV28; d_gene: .; CDR3nt: TGTGCCAGCAGGCCCGTCAACTATGGCTACACCTTC; CDR3aa: CASRPVNYGYTF
j_gene: TRBJ2-7; abundance: many; v_gene: TRBV19; d_gene: .; CDR3nt: TGTGCCAGTAGTAACCCCTATAAACCTAGCTCCTACGAGCAGTACTTC; CDR3aa: CASSNPYKPSSYEQYF
j_gene: TRBJ2-7; abundance: many; v_gene: TRBV11-1; d_gene: .; CDR3nt: TGTGCCAGCAGCTTAGAGGTTAGCCAGTACTACGAGCAGTACTTC; CDR3aa: CASSLEVSQYYEQYF
j_gene: TRBJ2-7; abundance: many; v_gene: TRBV6-5; d_gene: TRBD1; CDR3nt: TGTGCCAGCAGTTACAGGGACAGATACTCCTACGAGCAGTACTTC; CDR3aa: CASSYRDRYSYEQYF
j_gene: TRBJ1-5; abundance: many; v_gene: TRBV12-3/TRBV12-4; d_gene: .; CDR3nt: TGTGCCAGCAGTTTGGCGGGGGGCAGTCTCGGCAATCAGCCCCAGCATTTT; CDR3aa: CASSLAGGSLGNQPQHF